This T cell receptor (beta chain) was retrieved from a study of cytomegalovirus exposure and HLA in healthy donors (dated by TCRdb to the late 2010s). Broadly, across the study: In an earlier analysis of 550 to 750 of the donors, approximately 260 Gb of sequence data and 90 million to 120 million unique TCR beta sequences from about 180 million T cells were reported. The T cell repertoires of 700 or so subjects were profiled by immunosequencing and related to cytomegalovirus serostatus. Besides the first cohort of about 730 subjects, a separate validation cohort made up of 120 different subjects was used. High-throughput TCR immunosequencing, statistical association of individual TCRs with disease status, and machine learning were combined to predict cytomegalovirus infection status. In a later genetic analysis, genome-wide SNP genotypes for about three fifths of the roughly 670 donors were used, and that subset was treated as a discovery cohort. The study aimed to test whether signatures of past pathogen exposure could be identified by cataloging public T cell receptors. An earlier analysis of 587 of the donors used high-throughput TCR beta sequencing to judge whether each TCR beta V gene segment behaved as functional or pseudogenic. Roughly 300 gigabases of sequencing data and approximately 91 million unique TCR sequences made up an early release that covered roughly 670 HLA-typed donors. Both class I and class II loci were covered by HLA typing, at four-digit resolution. Among the roughly 370 genotyped donors, about 83% belonged to the genetic ancestry cluster associated with self-reported Caucasian donors. The later analysis used no new phenotypic data to find candidate immune exposures, relying instead on TCR beta sequences and their occurrence across donors. All discovery cohort repertoires had been generated using a single sequencing platform. Typing coverage differed by locus: A, B, C, DRB1 and DQB1 were typed in roughly 620-640 donors, DQA1 in 500 to 550, DPA1 in 600 to 610, and DPB1 in roughly 450. About five DR-DQ haplotypes were handled as single units for association and clustering, since linkage in the cohort was strong. Among a few hundred genotyped donors of the cohort, an average of 235,054 unique TCR beta nucleotide sequences were sequenced per donor, roughly 20% of them non-productive. To study patterns of TCR occurrence, a later analysis re-analyzed previously published TCR beta repertoires from 500 to 850 donors and added high-resolution HLA genotyping. Alongside the repertoire data, information on donor age, sex, ethnicity and CMV serostatus was compiled. The full study reports these points: The sequencing pipeline was judged likely to have produced a cluster of highly shared sequence variants as a technical artifact. Three of the identified cytomegalovirus-associated TCR beta chains were confirmed in vitro to be specific for cytomegalovirus antigens. In a later analysis, the rate of TCR association differed among HLA loci, with DRB1 alleles having the most associated TCRs and HLA-C alleles having the fewest. Because HLA typing was missing for some donors at each locus, association tests included only the typed subset. The presence/absence analyses assumed that sequencing depth was roughly uniform across donors, and that assumption may not be true. Most TCR sequences were observed very rarely across donors, whereas some public TCRs were present in many individuals. A total of 150 or so TCR beta chains were listed by the study as associated with cytomegalovirus. A further reported finding was that TCR beta sequences accurately predicted the HLA-A and HLA-B alleles for most subjects in the first cohort. According to a later genetic analysis, donors in an Asian-associated ancestry cluster had fewer N-insertions in productive TCRs than the approximately 700-donor mean. Cytomegalovirus status was reported to be diagnosed by the classifier with high specificity and sensitivity in both the original and validation cohorts. According to the authors, the approach could potentially be generalized to other disease states and immunological phenotypes. An association between a missense DCLRE1C variant and V-gene and J-gene trimming of TCR beta chains was found in a later genetic analysis and replicated in an independent cohort. Correlated functional status among segregating V segments might reflect linkage disequilibrium, but an unknown experimental factor could not be ruled out. The only immune exposure information available for the cohort was CMV serostatus. Assigning TCR associations to individual alleles was difficult when HLA alleles, especially DR and DQ, strongly co-occurred. The earlier analysis of about 600 of the donors excluded 15 to 20 rarely observed V segments, including chromosome 9 orphons, because counts were too low. Compared with equally common non-associated chains, HLA-associated TCR beta chains in a later analysis were more clonally expanded and had lower generation probabilities. At a false discovery rate of 0.05, a later analysis linked under 20,000 TCR beta sequences to specific HLA alleles. Several of the top co-occurrence clusters appeared to be linked to parvovirus B19, influenza, CMV and Epstein-Barr virus, according to a later analysis. An earlier analysis of 450 to 750 of the donors showed that most TCR beta V segments appeared in productive rearrangements either about 87% or about 30% of the time, which broadly matched IMGT annotations. Some IMGT-functional V segments, including TRBV6-2 and TRBV6-3, could not be distinguished by the 87-base-pair reads and were therefore excluded. A later analysis found that most CMV-associated TCR beta chains appeared HLA-restricted, with HLA associations seemingly driven largely by CMV exposure. Only TCR beta chains were sequenced in this cohort, and the absence of alpha or paired-chain data limited detectable features.

A remark on this clone: Its cognate antigen has yet to be identified.

The cohort comprised 550 to 700 healthy bone marrow donors. Cohort members were all nominally healthy when sampled, although unrecorded immune exposures were likely present. The donor was CMV seropositive and belonged to the group of a few hundred seropositive cohort members. Each donor provided a peripheral blood sample, and peripheral blood mononuclear cells were used for TCR beta sequencing. Genomic DNA was extracted from the blood cell samples with the Qiagen DNeasy Blood Extraction Kit. The library was made by the immunoSEQ multiplex PCR assay. A mixture of 60 forward primers for TCR Vbeta segments and 13 reverse primers for TCR Jbeta segments was used in the multiplex PCR. Amplification of the CDR3 region of rearranged TCR beta genes was performed with a multiplex PCR assay on genomic DNA. On the Illumina HiSeq System, the amplified TCR beta libraries were sequenced as 87-base-pair reads. In the authors' own workflow: A later analysis counted approximately 84 million unique TCR beta chains across the 600 to 850 repertoires, and 10 million to 11 million of these chains were shared by at least two donors. Raw reads were error-corrected and collapsed into unique sequences with a nearest-neighbor algorithm that merged closely related sequences to remove PCR and sequencing errors. To assign V, D and J gene segments, CDR3 sequences were aligned to IMGT reference sequences. For a sequence to be retained, at least a six-nucleotide match to both a V gene segment and a J gene segment was required. Rearrangements were called productive when the CDR3 lacked stop codons and stayed in frame with V and J; all others were non-productive. CDR3 was defined by IMGT convention, running from the second conserved V-encoded cysteine to the conserved J-encoded phenylalanine. Sequences without an unambiguous match to a single V gene segment were excluded from the earlier analysis of about 630 of the donors. An earlier analysis of several hundred of the donors called V segments functional above 56.7% productive rearrangements and segregating when the between-donor standard deviation exceeded 5%. A statistical classification framework was developed to diagnose cytomegalovirus status using the catalog of TCR beta chain sequences. A later analysis assigned V and J genes by comparing TCR nucleotide sequences with IMGT/GENE-DB human TR gene sequences. A later analysis assigned CDR3 sequences and most-parsimonious VDJ recombination scenarios with the TCRdist pipeline. In a later analysis, each TCR beta chain was defined by its CDR3 amino acid sequence together with its V-gene family, and reads lacking a unique V-gene family were excluded. A later analysis removed 600 or so highly shared, low-generation-probability nucleotide sequences to deal with suspected cross-contamination and a sequencing artifact. A later analysis calculated a clonal expansion index for each public chain from normalized within-repertoire ranks of inferred template counts. In a later analysis, generation probabilities were computed with a VDJ recombination model fitted to out-of-frame rearrangements, and the resulting probabilities were checked against IGoR. In a later analysis, hypergeometric tests were used to score TCR-TCR, TCR-HLA and TCR-CMV co-occurrence, with a repertoire-size bias correction applied to TCR pairs. False discovery rates were estimated in a later analysis by permuting HLA or CMV assignments 20 times. In a later analysis, co-occurring TCRs were grouped using DBSCAN, with TCRdist sequence similarity added in when clustering inside HLA-allele-positive subsets. Co-occurrence clustering excluded repertoires with fewer than 30,000 or more than 120,000 public chains, plus five with anomalous nucleotide sharing. This immuneACCESS table, as held by TCRdb, lists in-frame sequences with V and J called but not all clones. Of the missing ones, under half trace to an unresolved V gene in checked studies; the others have no known cause. V, J and clone size are those of that table, while D and trimming were read from the DNA. This sample's table carries 180,000 or so clones. About 0.8% of the sample comes from the top ten.

Including the terminal cysteine and phenylalanine, the CDR3 comprises 12 residues. Only the CDR3 DNA is retained, 36 bases long and in frame from the first base. CDR1 and CDR2 were assigned from the germline V gene (reference sequence) as SEHNR and FQNEAQ. V trim: 6 bases; J trim: 14 bases; unmatched bases: 10. The specimen was PBMCs. This receptor was obtained from a woman younger than 30 in good health and CMV-seropositive. The sequence joins TRBV7-9 to TRBJ2-3, with 8 junctional bases fitting TRBD2. Here the CDR3 is given as CASSREGLRRYF. The DNA is as follows: TGTGCCAGCAGTCGGGAGGGCCTCCGCAGGTATTTT.